The 27 T cell receptor beta chains reported below all come from one sample, sequenced in a study of STAT3 mutations in large granular lymphocyte leukemia. These receptors have no known antigen. The assay was immunoSEQ multiplex PCR, and TCRdb's table has in-frame clones only and misses some. The data hold 20,000 to 30,000 clones, with approximately 94% observed a single time. Study-wide results and caveats: In T-cell large granular lymphocyte leukemia, about half of patients showed multiple immunodominant subclonotypes.

Sequencing was done on a sample of peripheral blood mononuclear cells. The source of these receptors is a man in his forties or fifties with T-cell large granular lymphocyte leukemia. Some clones in this sample may be carry-over from other donors' samples.

The count of this clone is one. The chain couples TRBV5-4 to TRBJ1-6; 7 bases are shared with TRBD1. Germline-derived CDR1 and CDR2 are SGHNT and YYREEE (reference sequence). V lost 4 bases, J lost 7 bases, and 8 bases stayed unmatched. The CDR3 covers 15 residues. The CDR3 spells CASSPGEGANSPLHF. The CDR3 DNA sequence: TGTGCCAGCAGCCCGGGGGAGGGGGCGAATTCACCCCTCCACTTT.

This chain links TRBV6-1 with TRBJ1-6, with unresolved D. Trimming removed 8 bases from V and 8 bases from J, with 16 bases in between. This CDR3 region has 14 residues. The germline V gene encodes CDR1 MNHNS and CDR2 SASEGT. The DNA for the CDR3 is TGTGCCAGCCGGAAGGTTCTTGGGGATTCACCCCTCCACTTT. It is translated as CASRKVLGDSPLHF.

This chain connects TRBV18 to TRBJ1-2; 7 bases agree with TRBD1. V shed 5 bases, J shed 4 bases, and the junction held 13 bases outside the gene matches. CDR1 is KGHSH and CDR2 is LQKENI in the germline V gene. CDR3 length equals 16 residues. As DNA, the CDR3 is TGTGCCAGCTCAGAGAACGTACAGGGGAATCCCTATGGCTACACCTTC. Amino acid sequence: CASSENVQGNPYGYTF. Combining the CDR3 with reference TRBV18 and TRBJ1-2 gives the whole variable domain NAGVMQNPRHLVRRRGQEARLRCSPMKGHSHVYWYRQLPEEGLKFMVYLQKENIIDESGMPKERFSAEFPKEGPSILRIQQVVRGDSAAYFCASSENVQGNPYGYTFGSGTRLTVV.

This chain connects TRBV18 to TRBJ1-1, with D possibly being TRBD1 (5 bases). Germline lookup yields CDR1 KGHSH and CDR2 LQKENI. V lost 4 bases and J 1 base, leaving 7 bases between the germline ends. The length of the CDR3 is 13 residues. CDR3 in amino acids: CASSRDGNTEAFF. The CDR3 DNA follows: TGTGCCAGCTCACGGGACGGGAACACTGAAGCTTTCTTT.

CDR3 DNA: TGTGCCAGCAGTCCCCAGGGGGTCGGTGGCTACACCTTC. Translation gives CASSPQGVGGYTF. The V and J genes are TRBV27 and TRBJ1-2, with 7 bases aligning to TRBD1. CDR1 is MNHEY and CDR2 is SMNVEV in the germline V gene (reference sequence). The V segment lost 5 bases and the J segment 7 bases; nucleotides outside the gene matches: 7. The CDR3 is 13 residues long.

The chain joins TRBV10-3 to TRBJ2-7; 9 bases match TRBD1. V lost 6 bases, J lost 4 bases, and 4 bases stayed unmatched. This CDR3 spans 13 amino acids. The germline V gene has CDR1 ENHRY and CDR2 SYGVKD. The CDR3 is CAIRQGAAYEQYF. Written as DNA, the CDR3 is TGTGCCATCAGACAGGGGGCCGCGTACGAGCAGTACTTC.

This chain links TRBV7-2 with TRBJ1-6; 9 bases line up with TRBD1. The V gene's germline CDR1 is SGHTA and CDR2 FQGNSA. The length of the CDR3 is 14 residues. Trimming removed 5 bases from V and 9 bases from J; junction bases left unmatched: 5. This CDR3 reads CASSRQGVGSPLHF. The CDR3 coding sequence is TGTGCCAGCAGCCGACAGGGGGTCGGTTCACCCCTCCACTTT.

The V call is TRBV4-3, the J call TRBJ2-7; 7 bases align to TRBD1. This CDR3 is 15 amino acids long. The V gene end was trimmed by 6 bases and the J gene end by 6 bases; junction bases not matched to a gene: 14. The germline V gene encodes CDR1 LGHNA and CDR2 YSLEER. The CDR3 sequence is CASSPQRDSVGEQYF. Written as DNA, the CDR3 is TGCGCCAGCAGTCCTCAGAGGGACAGCGTGGGCGAGCAGTACTTC.

The rearrangement uses TRBV9 and TRBJ1-3; 7 bases agree with TRBD1. The CDR3 is 16 residues long. V trimming: 3 bases; J trimming: 2 bases; junction bases outside the gene matches: 8. Germline values: CDR1 SGDLS, CDR2 YYNGEE. The CDR3 sequence is CASSEIPGTAGNTIYF. The CDR3 DNA is TGTGCCAGCAGCGAGATTCCCGGGACAGCTGGAAACACCATATATTTT.

The V gene is TRBV4-2, the J gene TRBJ1-1, with 7 bases fitting TRBD1. CDR3 length: 15 residues. The germline gives CDR1 LGHNA, CDR2 YNFKEQ. V shed 1 base and J 3 bases; nucleotides not matched to a gene: 5. Here the CDR3 DNA reads TGTGCCAGCAGCCAAGGACAGGGATATGACACTGAAGCTTTCTTT. This codes for CASSQGQGYDTEAFF.

V is TRBV11-2 and J is TRBJ1-1; the D is unclear. The germline V gene encodes CDR1 SGHAT and CDR2 FQNNGV. With 2 bases removed from V and 0 bases from J, the gap between germline ends came to 7 bases. The CDR3 spans 14 residues. CDR3 in amino acids: CASSLLGMNTEAFF. The CDR3 DNA sequence: TGTGCCAGCAGCTTACTAGGGATGAACACTGAAGCTTTCTTT.

This sequence joins TRBV7-9 and TRBJ2-3; no clear D gene. The CDR3 runs to 12 residues. Trimming removed 3 bases from V and 4 bases from J, with 5 bases in between. CDR1 is SEHNR, CDR2 FQNEAQ, per germline (reference sequence). CDR3 loop: CASSFRADTQYF. As DNA, the CDR3 is TGTGCCAGCAGCTTCCGGGCAGATACGCAGTATTTT. The whole variable domain, filled in from reference TRBV7-9 and TRBJ2-3, reads DTGVSQNPRHKITKRGQNVTFRCDPISEHNRLYWYRQTLGQGPEFLTYFQNEAQLEKSRLLSDRFSAERPKGSFSTLEIQRTEQGDSAMYLCASSFRADTQYFGPGTRLTVL.

This chain links TRBV19 with TRBJ1-5, with 7 bases that match TRBD1. Germline V CDR1 and CDR2: LNHDA, SQIVND (reference sequence). The V segment lost 5 bases and the J segment 0 bases; nucleotides outside the gene matches: 4. The CDR3 loop spans 15 amino acids. In nucleotides, the CDR3 is TGTGCCAGTAGTGTGACAGGGCTTAGCAATCAGCCCCAGCATTTT. This translates into CASSVTGLSNQPQHF.

The chain joins TRBV5-3 to TRBJ1-4; D perhaps matches TRBD1 (5 bases). TRBV5-3 has ORF status, its function being uncertain. Trimming pared 6 bases from V and 5 bases from J, leaving 38 bases between. CDR3 length: 22 amino acids. Here the CDR3 DNA reads TGTGCCAGAATCTCTTTAGAGGTCTCTCAAACTTTGGCAGGGCCTGACAATGAAAAACTGTTTTTT. Its translation: CARISLEVSQTLAGPDNEKLFF.

The V and J genes are TRBV7-8 and TRBJ1-5, with D maybe TRBD1 (6 bases). The CDR3 totals 14 residues. Germline CDR1 and CDR2: SGHVS and FQNEAQ. V was cut by 5 bases and J by 7 bases, with 15 bases left in between. CDR3 amino acids: CASSPQGVGQPQHF. DNA of the CDR3: TGTGCCAGCAGCCCACAGGGAGTAGGGCAGCCCCAGCATTTT.

The table lists this clone with a count of one. The chain carries TRBV6-5 and TRBJ2-2; 9 bases agree with TRBD2. CDR1 is MNHEY and CDR2 is SVGAGI in the germline V gene. V shed 2 bases, J shed 5 bases, and the junction held 6 bases outside the gene matches. The length of the CDR3 is 16 residues. The CDR3 DNA reads TGTGCCAGCAGTTACGGCGGGGGGGCCTGGACCGGGGAGCTGTTTTTT. Residues: CASSYGGGAWTGELFF.

This rearrangement joins TRBV7-9 to TRBJ2-7; a possible D gene is TRBD2 (6 bases). V was trimmed by 6 bases and J by 1 base, leaving 7 bases between them. The CDR3 loop spans 12 amino acids. Germline CDR1 and CDR2: SEHNR and FQNEAQ (reference sequence). The CDR3 sequence is CASRGGSYEQYF. Written as DNA, the CDR3 is TGTGCCAGCAGGGGGGGTTCCTACGAGCAGTACTTC.

This chain links TRBV27 with TRBJ1-6; no firm D call. CDR1 and CDR2 (germline): MNHEY, SMNVEV (reference sequence). V shed 8 bases and J shed 12 bases, with 20 bases lying between them. The CDR3 is 14 amino acids. This CDR3 reads CASRVPGAAQPLHF. In DNA form, the CDR3 reads TGTGCCAGCCGGGTCCCCGGCGCCGCTCAACCCCTCCACTTT.

V is TRBV5-6 and J is TRBJ2-7; tentatively, D is TRBD1 (5 bases). Germline CDR1 reads SGHDT; CDR2 reads YYEEEE. The V gene lost 0 bases and the J gene lost 3 bases, with 7 bases spanning the gap. The CDR3 runs to 13 residues. CDR3 sequence: CASSLVDSYEQYF. In DNA form, the CDR3 reads TGTGCCAGCAGCTTGGTAGACAGCTACGAGCAGTACTTC.

The rearrangement uses TRBV30 and TRBJ1-6; 7 positions agree with TRBD1. V was pared by 5 bases and J by 0 bases, with 22 bases of the junction left unmatched. Germline values: CDR1 GTSNPN, CDR2 SVGIG (reference sequence). The CDR3 has 21 residues. The CDR3 spells CAWRTGFGTASLSSYNSPLHF. In DNA, the CDR3 is TGTGCCTGGCGGACAGGATTCGGGACGGCTTCCCTCAGCTCCTATAATTCACCCCTCCACTTT.

The chain employs TRBV5-5 and TRBJ1-2; D is uncertain. This CDR3 contains 15 residues. Germline CDR1 reads SGHKS; CDR2 reads YYEKEE (reference sequence). Deletions cut 0 bases from V and 4 bases from J, with 13 bases between. CDR3 sequence reads: CASSLGGLSIYGYTF. CDR3 nucleotide sequence: TGTGCCAGCAGCTTGGGCGGACTGAGTATCTATGGCTACACCTTC. Filled out from reference TRBV5-5 and TRBJ1-2, the complete variable domain reads DAGVTQSPTHLIKTRGQQVTLRCSPISGHKSVSWYQQVLGQGPQFIFQYYEKEERGRGNFPDRFSARQFPNYSSELNVNALLLGDSALYLCASSLGGLSIYGYTFGSGTRLTVV.

The CDR3 is CASGAGPQETQYF. The CDR3 DNA is TGTGCCAGCGGGGCGGGCCCGCAAGAGACCCAGTACTTC. This chain connects TRBV7-2 to TRBJ2-5; the D call may be TRBD1 or TRBD2 (5 bases each). Germline CDR1 and CDR2: SGHTA and FQGNSA. V lost 8 bases and J 2 bases, leaving 12 bases between the germline ends. This CDR3 comprises 13 residues.

This chain joins TRBV9 and TRBJ1-2; 12 nucleotides match TRBD1. The CDR3 spans 19 residues. Germline lookup yields CDR1 SGDLS and CDR2 YYNGEE. The V and J ends lost 3 bases and 2 bases, in that order; junction bases with no gene match: 14. CDR3 sequence: CASSAEGQGASYRNYGYTF. DNA of the CDR3: TGTGCCAGCAGCGCAGAGGGACAGGGGGCCTCCTACAGGAACTATGGCTACACCTTC. Supplemented by reference TRBV9 and TRBJ1-2, the full variable domain reads DSGVTQTPKHLITATGQRVTLRCSPRSGDLSVYWYQQSLDQGLQFLIQYYNGEERAKGNILERFSAQQFPDLHSELNLSSLELGDSALYFCASSAEGQGASYRNYGYTFGSGTRLTVV.

The chain combines TRBV7-9 with TRBJ2-1; D unresolved. Germline CDR1 and CDR2: SEHNR and FQNEAQ (reference sequence). V was pared by 3 bases and J by 5 bases, with 8 bases between. The CDR3 sequence is 13 residues long. The CDR3 nucleotides are TGTGCCAGCAGCTTTAGGCCAGACAATGAGCAGTTCTTC. It yields the protein CASSFRPDNEQFF.

The chain combines TRBV7-9 with TRBJ1-4; 8 nucleotides agree with TRBD1. Germline V gives CDR1 SEHNR, CDR2 FQNEAQ (reference sequence). CDR3 length: 14 amino acids. Trimming removed 2 bases from V and 6 bases from J; junction bases left unmatched: 2. CDR3 residues: CASSLQGADEKLFF. For the CDR3, the DNA is TGTGCCAGCAGCTTACAGGGGGCTGATGAAAAACTGTTTTTT.

This clone was observed a few times. The chain couples TRBV7-9 to TRBJ1-3; D gene unclear. The CDR3 consists of 15 residues. CDR1 SEHNR and CDR2 FQNEAQ come from the germline V gene (reference sequence). Trimming removed 2 bases from V and 2 bases from J, with 10 bases in between. The CDR3: CASSLIWEPGNTIYF. The CDR3 coding sequence is TGTGCCAGCAGCTTAATCTGGGAACCTGGAAACACCATATATTTT.

J is TRBJ2-3 and V is TRBV5-8; 8 bases match TRBD1. Germline V gene lookup returns CDR1 SGHTS and CDR2 YDEGEE. CDR3 length: 16 residues. With V trimmed by 0 bases and J by 8 bases, 11 bases remained unmatched. CDR3 DNA sequence: TGTGCCAGCAGCTTGGGCGACGGCCAGGGGGCAGGTACGCAGTATTTT. It translates to CASSLGDGQGAGTQYF.